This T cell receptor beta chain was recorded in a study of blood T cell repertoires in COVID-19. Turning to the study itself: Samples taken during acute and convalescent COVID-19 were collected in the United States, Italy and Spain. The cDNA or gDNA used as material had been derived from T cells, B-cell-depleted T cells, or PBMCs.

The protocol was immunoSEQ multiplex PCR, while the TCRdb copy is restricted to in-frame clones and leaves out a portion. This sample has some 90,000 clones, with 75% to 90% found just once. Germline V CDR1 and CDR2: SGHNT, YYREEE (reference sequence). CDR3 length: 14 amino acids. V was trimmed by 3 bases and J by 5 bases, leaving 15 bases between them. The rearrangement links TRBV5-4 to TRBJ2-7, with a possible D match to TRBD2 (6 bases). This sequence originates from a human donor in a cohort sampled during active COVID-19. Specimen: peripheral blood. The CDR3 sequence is CASSWAGLPDEQYF. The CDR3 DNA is TGTGCCAGCAGCTGGGCGGGACTCCCTGACGAGCAGTACTTC.